This T cell receptor (beta chain) came from a study of blood T cells in healthy people across ages. This clonotype was seen only a few times. Then a second PCR, running roughly 7 to 11 cycles, was carried out with a sample-barcoded 5' primer and a J-beta primer mix. TCRdb processed the 5' RACE reads anew with MiXCR; each CDR3 protein has one entry. Found here are roughly 1,000,000 distinct CDR3 sequences, approximately 25% of them singletons; the top ten hold about 0.8%. The CDR3 runs 12 residues. The ends were cut back, 8 bases at V and 8 bases at J, with 15 bases in the middle. Looked up from germline, CDR1 is MNHEY and CDR2 is SVGEGT. These sequences were also reported in another study, on T cells of mothers and their children.

The chain couples TRBV6-2 or TRBV6-3 to TRBJ1-1; D unresolved. The specimen sequenced was blood. The TCR sequence derives from a girl aged 2-10 years in good health. The DNA of the CDR3 is TGTGCCAGCGACTCCTGGGTAGGGGAAGCTTTCTTT. Translation gives CASDSWVGEAFF.